This T cell receptor (beta chain) comes out of a study of T cell responses to AZD1222 COVID-19 vaccine. The table came from immunoSEQ multiplex PCR; TCRdb's copy has only in-frame clones and leaves some out. The repertoire holds approximately 140,000 clones, approximately 88% seen once, with about 14% in the top ten. The germline V gene encodes CDR1 SGHTA and CDR2 FQGNSA. The CDR3 extends over 16 amino acids. Between the trimmed V and J ends, which lost 1 base and 7 bases, there was a span of 14 bases. The receptor was derived from an adult in good health. The V and J genes are TRBV7-2 and TRBJ2-6, with D tentatively TRBD1 (6 bases). The specimen comprised peripheral blood, sampled on day 0 of AZD1222 vaccination. The CDR3, as DNA: TGTGCCAGCAGCTTAGATAGGGACATGCTAGCCAACGTCCTGACTTTC. Translating gives CASSLDRDMLANVLTF.